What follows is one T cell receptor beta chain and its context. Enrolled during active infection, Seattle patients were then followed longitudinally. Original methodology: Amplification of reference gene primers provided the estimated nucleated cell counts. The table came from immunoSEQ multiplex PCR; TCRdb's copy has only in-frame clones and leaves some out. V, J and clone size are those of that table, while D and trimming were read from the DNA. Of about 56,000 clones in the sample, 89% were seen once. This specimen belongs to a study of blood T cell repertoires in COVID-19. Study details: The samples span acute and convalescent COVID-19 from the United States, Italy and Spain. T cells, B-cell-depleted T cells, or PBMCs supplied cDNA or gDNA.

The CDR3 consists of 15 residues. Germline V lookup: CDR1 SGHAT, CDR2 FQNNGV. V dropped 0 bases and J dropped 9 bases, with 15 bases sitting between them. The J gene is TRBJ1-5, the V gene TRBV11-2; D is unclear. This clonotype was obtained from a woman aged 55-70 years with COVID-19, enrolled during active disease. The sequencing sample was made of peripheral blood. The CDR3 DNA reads TGTGCCAGCAGCTTAGATGGCCAGGAGAGCGGGCCCCAGCATTTT. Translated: CASSLDGQESGPQHF.